This TCR beta chain was sequenced during a study of shared T cell receptors in the human thymus. Data came from immunoSEQ multiplex PCR; TCRdb stores just in-frame clones and leaves some out. The data contain hundreds of thousands of clones, around 87% of them seen just once; the ten biggest clones take up 0.0094%. This clone was seen a single time. V lost 0 bases and J lost 8, with 12 bases in between. The germline V gene encodes CDR1 SGHRS and CDR2 YFSETQ. CDR3 length: 14 residues. The sample was also reused in another study, on human thymus T cells. As reported in that work: Donor material was obtained from healthy Finnish infants undergoing corrective surgery for congenital heart defects. Resections that were taken during corrective heart surgery supplied the thymus tissue. The authors found apparently biased V and J gene usage in thymic and blood repertoires. Highly overlapping thymic repertoires among unrelated individuals were reported in related research.

Material for sequencing was thymocytes. This TCR came from a boy younger than two with a congenital heart defect. The V and J genes are TRBV5-1 and TRBJ2-4; possibly TRBD2 for D (6 bases). CDR3 nucleotides: TGCGCCAGCAGCTTGGAGAGGAGGGAAGACATTCAGTACTTC. Protein: CASSLERREDIQYF.